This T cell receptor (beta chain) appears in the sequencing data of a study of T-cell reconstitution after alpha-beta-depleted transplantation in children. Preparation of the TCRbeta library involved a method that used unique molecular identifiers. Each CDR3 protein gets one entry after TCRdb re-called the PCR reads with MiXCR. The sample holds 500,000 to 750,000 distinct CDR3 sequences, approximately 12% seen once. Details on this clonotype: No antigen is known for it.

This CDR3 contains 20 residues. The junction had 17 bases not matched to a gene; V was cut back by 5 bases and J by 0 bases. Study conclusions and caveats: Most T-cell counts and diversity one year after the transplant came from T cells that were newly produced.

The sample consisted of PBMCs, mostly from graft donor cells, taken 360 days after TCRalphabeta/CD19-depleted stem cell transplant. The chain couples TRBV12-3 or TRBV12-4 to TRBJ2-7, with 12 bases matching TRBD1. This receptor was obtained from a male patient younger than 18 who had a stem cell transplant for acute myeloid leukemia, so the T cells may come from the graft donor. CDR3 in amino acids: CASSPPGQGAGGFSSYEQYF. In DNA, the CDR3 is TGTGCCAGCAGTCCCCCGGGACAGGGGGCGGGAGGGTTCTCCTCCTACGAGCAGTACTTC.